This TCR beta chain was captured by sequencing in a study of regulatory T cells in long-lasting Graves disease. Overall study: Antithyroid drugs had been given to newly diagnosed Graves' patients for under 3 months. Points from the study as a whole: TRBV28, TRBJ1-2 and TRBJ2-5 were favored in persistent disease.

Time point reported: newly diagnosed GD, antithyroid drugs for less than 3 months. Preparation of the TCR library used RNA extracted from PBMCs. This clonotype was seen ten or more times. The antigen is not known. V lost 3 bases and J lost 8; bases outside the gene matches: 19. The CDR3 runs 17 residues. Germline-derived CDR1 and CDR2 are DFQATT and SNEGSKA (reference sequence). To make TCR beta libraries, researchers used iRepertoire HTBI primers and Arm-PCR of CDR3 regions. TCRdb independently ran MiXCR on the multiplex PCR reads; one entry per CDR3 protein. The sample shows some 320,000 distinct CDR3 sequences, roughly 18% of them seen only once.

The starting material was peripheral blood mononuclear cells (PBMCs), obtained at new diagnosis, from a patient treated with antithyroid drugs. This TCR was recovered from a female donor with Graves disease. The chain joins TRBV20-1 to TRBJ2-1, with 7 bases that match TRBD2. Written as DNA, the CDR3 is TGCAGTGCTAGGAACTCTAGGCGGGAGTGGGAAGGGGATGAGCAGTTCTTC. Amino acids: CSARNSRREWEGDEQFF.